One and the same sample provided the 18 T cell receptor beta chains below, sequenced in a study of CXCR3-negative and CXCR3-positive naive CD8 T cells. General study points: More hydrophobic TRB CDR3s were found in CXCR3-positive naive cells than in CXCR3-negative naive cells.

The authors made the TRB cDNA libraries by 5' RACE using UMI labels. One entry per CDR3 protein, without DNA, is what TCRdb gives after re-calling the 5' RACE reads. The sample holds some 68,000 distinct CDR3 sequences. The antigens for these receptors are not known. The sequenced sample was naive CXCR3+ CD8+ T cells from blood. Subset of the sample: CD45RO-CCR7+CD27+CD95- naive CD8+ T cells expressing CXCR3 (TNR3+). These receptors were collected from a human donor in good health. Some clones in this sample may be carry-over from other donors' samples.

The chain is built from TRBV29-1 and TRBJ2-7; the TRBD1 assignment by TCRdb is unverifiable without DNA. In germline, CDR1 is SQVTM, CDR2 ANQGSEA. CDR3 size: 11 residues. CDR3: CSVEVPGEQYF.

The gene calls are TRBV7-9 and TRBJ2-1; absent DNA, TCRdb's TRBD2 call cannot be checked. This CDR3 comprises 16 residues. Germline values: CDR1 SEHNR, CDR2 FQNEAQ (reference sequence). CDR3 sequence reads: CASSTPTSVSYNEQFF.

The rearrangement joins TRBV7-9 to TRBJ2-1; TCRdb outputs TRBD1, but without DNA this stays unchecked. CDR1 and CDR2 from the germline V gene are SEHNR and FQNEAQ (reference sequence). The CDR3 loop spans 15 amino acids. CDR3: CASRPLTGGYNEQFF.

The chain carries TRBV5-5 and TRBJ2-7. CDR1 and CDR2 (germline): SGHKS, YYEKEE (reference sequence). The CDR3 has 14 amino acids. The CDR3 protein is CASSLTWESYEQYF.

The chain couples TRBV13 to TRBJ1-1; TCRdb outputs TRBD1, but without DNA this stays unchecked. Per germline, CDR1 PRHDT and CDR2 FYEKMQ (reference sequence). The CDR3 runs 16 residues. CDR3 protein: CASSLGLWDRNTEAFF.

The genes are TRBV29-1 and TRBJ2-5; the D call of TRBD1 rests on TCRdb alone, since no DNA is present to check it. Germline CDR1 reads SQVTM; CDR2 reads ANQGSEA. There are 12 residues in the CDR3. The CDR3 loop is CSVLQGGETQYF.

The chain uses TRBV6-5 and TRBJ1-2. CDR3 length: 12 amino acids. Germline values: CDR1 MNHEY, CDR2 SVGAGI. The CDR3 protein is CASYAASYGYTF.

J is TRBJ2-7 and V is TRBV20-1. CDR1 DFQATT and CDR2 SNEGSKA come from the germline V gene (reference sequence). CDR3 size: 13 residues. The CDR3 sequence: CSANDRSSYEQYF.

CDR3 residues: CATSVELNEQFF. V gene TRBV24-1 combines with J gene TRBJ2-1. Germline V gene data show CDR1 as KGHDR and CDR2 as SFDVKD. This CDR3 is built from 12 residues.

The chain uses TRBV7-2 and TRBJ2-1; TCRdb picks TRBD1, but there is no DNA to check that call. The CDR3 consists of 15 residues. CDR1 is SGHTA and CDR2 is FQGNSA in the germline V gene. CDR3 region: CASSSSGGPYNEQFF.

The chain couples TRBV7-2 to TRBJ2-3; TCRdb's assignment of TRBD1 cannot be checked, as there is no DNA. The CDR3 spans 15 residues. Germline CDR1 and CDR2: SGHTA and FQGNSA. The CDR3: CASSPLGGAFDTQYF.

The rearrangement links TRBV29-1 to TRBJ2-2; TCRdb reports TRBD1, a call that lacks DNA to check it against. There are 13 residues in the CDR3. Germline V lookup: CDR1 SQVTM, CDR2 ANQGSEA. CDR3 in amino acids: CSVSQGNTGELFF.

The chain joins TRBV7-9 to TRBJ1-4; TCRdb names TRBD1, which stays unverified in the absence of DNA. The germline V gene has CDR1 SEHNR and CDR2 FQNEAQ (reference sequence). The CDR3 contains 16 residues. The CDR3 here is CASSPTGTGTMEKLFF.

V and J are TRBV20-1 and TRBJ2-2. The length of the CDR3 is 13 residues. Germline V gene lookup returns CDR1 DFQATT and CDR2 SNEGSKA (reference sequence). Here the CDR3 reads CSARVRNTGELFF.

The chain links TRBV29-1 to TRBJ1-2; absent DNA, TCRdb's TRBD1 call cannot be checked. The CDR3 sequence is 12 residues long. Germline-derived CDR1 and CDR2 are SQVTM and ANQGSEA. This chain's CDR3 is CSAPDGAYGYTF.

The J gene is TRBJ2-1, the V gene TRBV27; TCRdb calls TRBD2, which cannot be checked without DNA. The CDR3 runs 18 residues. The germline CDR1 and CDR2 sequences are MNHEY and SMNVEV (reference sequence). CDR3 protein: CASSLVPPGLAGRNEQFF.

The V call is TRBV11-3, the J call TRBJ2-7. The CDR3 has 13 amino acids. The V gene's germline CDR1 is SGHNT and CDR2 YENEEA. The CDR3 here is CASSLHFSYEQYF.

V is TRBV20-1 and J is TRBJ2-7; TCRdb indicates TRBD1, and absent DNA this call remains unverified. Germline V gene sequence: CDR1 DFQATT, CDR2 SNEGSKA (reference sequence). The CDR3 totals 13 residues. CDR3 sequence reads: CSAPGQGLYEQYF.